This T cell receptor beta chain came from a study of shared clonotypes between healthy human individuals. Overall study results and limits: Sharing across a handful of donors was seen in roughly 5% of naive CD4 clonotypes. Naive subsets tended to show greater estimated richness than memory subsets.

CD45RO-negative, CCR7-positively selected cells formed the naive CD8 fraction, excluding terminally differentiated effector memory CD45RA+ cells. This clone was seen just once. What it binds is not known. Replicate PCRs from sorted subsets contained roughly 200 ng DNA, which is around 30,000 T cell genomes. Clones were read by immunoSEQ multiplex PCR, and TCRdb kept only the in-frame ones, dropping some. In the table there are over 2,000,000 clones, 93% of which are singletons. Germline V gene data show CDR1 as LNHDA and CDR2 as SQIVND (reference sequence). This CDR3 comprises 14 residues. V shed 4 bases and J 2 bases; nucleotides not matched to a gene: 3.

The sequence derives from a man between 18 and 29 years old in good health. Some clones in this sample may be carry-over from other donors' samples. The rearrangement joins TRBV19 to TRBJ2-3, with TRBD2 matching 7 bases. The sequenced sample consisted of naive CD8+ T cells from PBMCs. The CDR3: CASSREGATDTQYF. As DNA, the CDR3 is TGTGCCAGTAGTAGGGAGGGAGCCACAGATACGCAGTATTTT.